Listed here is a single TCR beta chain. Its antigen is as yet unknown. This CDR3 contains 14 residues. Germline CDR1 reads SGHVS; CDR2 reads FQNEAQ. V lost 4 bases and J 9 bases, leaving 19 bases between the germline ends. This entry belongs to a study of blood T cells in healthy people across ages. Next came a second PCR, run for about 7 to 12 cycles, which used a sample-barcoded 5' primer along with a J-beta primer mix. Using its own MiXCR run on the 5' RACE reads, TCRdb lists one record per CDR3 protein. The sample lists over 1.5 million distinct CDR3 sequences; less than 50% were seen once. Findings and limits, study-wide: The study lacked donor CMV status, which possibly confounded expanded clonotype changes.

The chain carries TRBV7-8 and TRBJ2-7, with a weak D call TRBD2 (6 bases). Sequenced input: blood. The sequence was obtained from a woman between 35 and 50 years old in good health. CDR3 nucleotide sequence: TGTGCCAGCAGCTCGATTAGCGGCCCCGGGGGGCAGTACTTC. Translation gives CASSSISGPGGQYF.